A single sample is the source of the 16 T cell receptor beta chains below, sequenced in a study of T cell responses to AZD1222 COVID-19 vaccine. The data were produced by immunoSEQ multiplex PCR, yet TCRdb's version contains in-frame clones alone and is incomplete. The sample has 100,000 to 150,000 clones, about 93% seen once. Sequencing was performed on peripheral blood, taken on day 0 of AZD1222 vaccination. The receptors stem from an adult in good health.

The gene calls are TRBV6-5 and TRBJ1-6; perhaps TRBD1 as D (5 bases). Germline V gene lookup returns CDR1 MNHEY and CDR2 SVGAGI. V was clipped by 11 bases and J by 0 bases, with 14 bases between them. This CDR3 region has 15 residues. The CDR3: CAVDSSSSYNSPLHF. As DNA, the CDR3 is TGTGCCGTCGACAGTTCGAGCTCCTATAATTCACCCCTCCACTTT.

V is TRBV18 and J is TRBJ2-1; possibly TRBD2 for D (7 bases). The germline CDR1 and CDR2 sequences are KGHSH and LQKENI. V shed 8 bases and J shed 2 bases, with 16 bases lying between them. The CDR3 has 15 residues. For the CDR3, the DNA is TGTGCCAGCGGGCAAAGCGGGACACCCTACAATGAGCAGTTCTTC. Its translation is CASGQSGTPYNEQFF.

The DNA for the CDR3 is TGTGCCAGCAGCCCCGACAGGGAATTCAATCAGCCCCAGCATTTT. This gives the protein CASSPDREFNQPQHF. V usage is TRBV7-9 and J usage is TRBJ1-5; 7 nucleotides agree with TRBD1. CDR1 SEHNR and CDR2 FQNEAQ come from the germline V gene (reference sequence). V was clipped by 5 bases and J by 3 bases; unmatched bases: 7. This CDR3 contains 15 residues. The whole variable domain, filled in from reference TRBV7-9 and TRBJ1-5, reads DTGVSQNPRHKITKRGQNVTFRCDPISEHNRLYWYRQTLGQGPEFLTYFQNEAQLEKSRLLSDRFSAERPKGSFSTLEIQRTEQGDSAMYLCASSPDREFNQPQHFGDGTRLSIL.

The gene calls are TRBV20-1 and TRBJ2-3, with 9 bases matching TRBD2. V dropped 3 bases and J dropped 6; count of bases not matched to a gene: 13. The CDR3 length is 16 residues. Germline V gene lookup returns CDR1 DFQATT and CDR2 SNEGSKA (reference sequence). The CDR3 region has the DNA TGCAGTGCTAGTAACACGGGAGCGGGAGGCCGGGATACGCAGTATTTT. Translated, it gives CSASNTGAGGRDTQYF.

The chain combines TRBV2 with TRBJ2-1, with D perhaps TRBD2 (5 bases). The CDR3 totals 13 residues. The ends were cut back, 1 base at V and 9 bases at J, with 10 bases in the middle. The V gene's germline CDR1 is SNHLY and CDR2 FYNNEI. CDR3 amino acids: CASSEEGVSEQFF. In DNA form, the CDR3 reads TGTGCCAGCAGTGAAGAGGGAGTCAGTGAGCAGTTCTTC. Combining the CDR3 with reference TRBV2 and TRBJ2-1 gives the whole variable domain EPEVTQTPSHQVTQMGQEVILRCVPISNHLYFYWYRQILGQKVEFLVSFYNNEISEKSEIFDDQFSVERPDGSNFTLKIRSTKLEDSAMYFCASSEEGVSEQFFGPGTRLTVL.

The chain recombines TRBV30 with TRBJ2-7; TRBD2 matches 12 bases. Germline V gives CDR1 GTSNPN, CDR2 SVGIG (reference sequence). V gave up 4 bases and J gave up 3 bases; unmatched junction bases: 7. CDR3 length equals 15 residues. The CDR3 sequence: CAWKPGLAGSYEQYF. In DNA, the CDR3 is TGTGCCTGGAAACCTGGACTAGCGGGAAGCTACGAGCAGTACTTC.

This rearrangement joins TRBV6-2 or TRBV6-3 to TRBJ1-5, with 8 bases identical to TRBD1. Losses at the gene ends were 2 bases for V and 3 bases for J; bases not matched to a gene: 6. Germline V gene data show CDR1 as MNHEY and CDR2 as SVGEGT. The CDR3 has 16 residues. The CDR3 nucleotides read TGTGCCAGCAGTTACCGCCGGGACAGGCCCAATCAGCCCCAGCATTTT. Its protein product is CASSYRRDRPNQPQHF.

This chain connects TRBV28 to TRBJ2-1, with TRBD1 matching 9 bases. V lost 4 bases, J lost 7 bases, and 8 bases stayed unmatched. The CDR3 spans 15 residues. Germline V CDR1 and CDR2: MDHEN, SYDVKM. CDR3 coding DNA: TGTGCCAGCAGTTCCCCTTCCGGGACAGGGAATGAGCAGTTCTTC. Residues: CASSSPSGTGNEQFF. The full variable domain, rest sourced from reference TRBV28 and TRBJ2-1, is DVKVTQSSRYLVKRTGEKVFLECVQDMDHENMFWYRQDPGLGLRLIYFSYDVKMKEKGDIPEGYSVSREKKERFSLILESASTNQTSMYLCASSSPSGTGNEQFFGPGTRLTVL.

This chain links TRBV30 with TRBJ2-2; TRBD2 matches 11 bases. The CDR3 loop spans 15 amino acids. In germline, CDR1 is GTSNPN, CDR2 SVGIG (reference sequence). Trimming cost V 7 bases and J 0 bases; bases outside gene matches: 4. The CDR3 bases are TGTGCCTTTATAGCGGGAGGGCCGAACACCGGGGAGCTGTTTTTT. This codes for CAFIAGGPNTGELFF.

The chain couples TRBV5-4 to TRBJ1-6; D not certain. CDR3 length equals 14 residues. The V gene's germline CDR1 is SGHNT and CDR2 YYREEE (reference sequence). V lost 0 bases and J lost 13, with 14 bases in between. Here the CDR3 reads CASSLDGLRMPLHF. CDR3 DNA: TGTGCCAGCAGCTTGGACGGTCTTAGGATGCCCCTCCACTTT.

V gene TRBV10-2 combines with J gene TRBJ2-5; D possibly matches TRBD1 or TRBD2 (6 bases each). The germline CDR1 and CDR2 sequences are WSHSY and SAAADI. V was clipped by 6 bases and J by 7 bases, with 21 bases between them. The CDR3 length is 15 residues. The CDR3, as DNA: TGCGCCAGCAGAACCGGGGGCGCGACCCGGGGGACCCAGTACTTC. Translated: CASRTGGATRGTQYF.

The chain carries TRBV5-4 and TRBJ2-3, with 7 bases aligning to TRBD2. Germline V gene sequence: CDR1 SGHNT, CDR2 YYREEE (reference sequence). The junction had 9 bases not matched to a gene; V was cut back by 1 base and J by 4 bases. The CDR3 loop spans 16 amino acids. The CDR3: CASSLSRDRGADTQYF. CDR3 DNA sequence: TGTGCCAGCAGCTTGTCTCGGGACCGGGGGGCAGATACGCAGTATTTT.

This rearrangement joins TRBV27 to TRBJ2-7, with D possibly matching TRBD1 (5 bases). The CDR3 is 14 residues long. Germline V gene lookup returns CDR1 MNHEY and CDR2 SMNVEV (reference sequence). The V gene lost 3 bases and the J gene lost 3 bases, with 12 bases spanning the gap. DNA of the CDR3: TGTGCCAGCAGTTTGAATCCAGGGTTCTACGAGCAGTACTTC. Amino acids: CASSLNPGFYEQYF.

This chain uses TRBV28 with TRBJ1-5; D not resolved. The CDR3 runs 14 residues. V dropped 6 bases and J dropped 3 bases, with 12 bases sitting between them. Looked up from germline, CDR1 is MDHEN and CDR2 is SYDVKM. DNA for the CDR3: TGTGCCAGCAGCCTTGGTGGATTCAATCAGCCCCAGCATTTT. Its protein product is CASSLGGFNQPQHF.

This chain joins TRBV28 and TRBJ1-4; 9 bases align to TRBD1. Unmatched junction bases numbered 5, after V lost 6 bases and J lost 3 bases. The CDR3 has 15 amino acids. In germline, CDR1 is MDHEN, CDR2 SYDVKM. Here the CDR3 DNA reads TGTGCCAGCAGATACAGGGGGCTGGCTAATGAAAAACTGTTTTTT. Protein: CASRYRGLANEKLFF.

This chain joins TRBV15 and TRBJ2-1; D gene unclear. This CDR3 comprises 16 residues. The germline gives CDR1 LNHNV, CDR2 YYDKDF (reference sequence). V was trimmed by 0 bases and J by 2 bases, leaving 11 bases between them. The CDR3 spells CATSRDVGLTYNEQFF. The DNA of the CDR3 is TGTGCCACCAGCAGAGATGTAGGCCTAACCTACAATGAGCAGTTCTTC.